The clone carrying this T cell receptor beta chain has a handful of counts. Antigen: not known. This entry is derived from a study of response to subunit inactivated influenza vaccine. Trimming cost V 0 bases and J 12 bases; bases outside gene matches: 13. Germline V gene data show CDR1 as MNHEY and CDR2 as SVGEGT. The CDR3 is made up of 16 amino acids. Study-wide points: After each seasonal influenza vaccination, few new T cells are recruited, the authors suggested.

In TCRdb, the RT-PCR reads were re-called with MiXCR into one record per CDR3 protein. The sample lists around 570,000 distinct CDR3 sequences, less than 10% occurring once. The sample in question was PBMCs from blood, obtained about 23 months after vaccination. This chain joins TRBV6-2 or TRBV6-3 and TRBJ2-5, with 10 bases that match TRBD2. The clonotype comes from a man aged 50 to 69 who received an inactivated influenza vaccine. The CDR3 region has the DNA TGTGCCAGCAGTTACTCGGGCCCGACTAGCGGGCTGATCAAGTACTTC. Amino acids: CASSYSGPTSGLIKYF.